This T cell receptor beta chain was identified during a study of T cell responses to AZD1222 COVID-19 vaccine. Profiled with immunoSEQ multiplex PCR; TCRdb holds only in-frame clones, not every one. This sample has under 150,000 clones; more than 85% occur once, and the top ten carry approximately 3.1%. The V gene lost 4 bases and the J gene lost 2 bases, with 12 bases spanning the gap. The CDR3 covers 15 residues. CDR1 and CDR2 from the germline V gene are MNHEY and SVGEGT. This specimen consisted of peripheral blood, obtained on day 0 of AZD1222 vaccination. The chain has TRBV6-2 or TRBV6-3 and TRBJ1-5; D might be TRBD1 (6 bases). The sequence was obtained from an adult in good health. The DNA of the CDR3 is TGTGCCAGCAGTTTGGTACAGGGAGGCAATCAGCCCCAGCATTTT. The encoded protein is CASSLVQGGNQPQHF.